The present TCR beta chain was sequenced within a study of blood T cell repertoires in COVID-19. Study in general: The United States, Italy and Spain were the sources of the acute and convalescent COVID-19 samples. T cells, B-cell-depleted T cells, or PBMCs provided the cDNA or gDNA that served as material.

Libraries were prepared by immunoSEQ multiplex PCR; TCRdb keeps only in-frame clonotypes and omits some of them. Of some 270,000 clones in the sample, approximately 84% were seen once. This CDR3 region has 20 residues. Trimming cost V 4 bases and J 5 bases; bases outside gene matches: 17. The TCR sequence derives from an older person with COVID-19, enrolled during active disease. The genes are TRBV5-3 and TRBJ2-3, with 15 bases fitting TRBD2. TRBV5-3 is marked as an open reading frame, function uncertain. The sample consisted of peripheral blood. This CDR3 reads CARSRGAGLAGGPWRDTQYF. In DNA, the CDR3 is TGTGCCAGAAGCCGGGGCGCTGGACTAGCGGGAGGGCCGTGGCGAGATACGCAGTATTTT.